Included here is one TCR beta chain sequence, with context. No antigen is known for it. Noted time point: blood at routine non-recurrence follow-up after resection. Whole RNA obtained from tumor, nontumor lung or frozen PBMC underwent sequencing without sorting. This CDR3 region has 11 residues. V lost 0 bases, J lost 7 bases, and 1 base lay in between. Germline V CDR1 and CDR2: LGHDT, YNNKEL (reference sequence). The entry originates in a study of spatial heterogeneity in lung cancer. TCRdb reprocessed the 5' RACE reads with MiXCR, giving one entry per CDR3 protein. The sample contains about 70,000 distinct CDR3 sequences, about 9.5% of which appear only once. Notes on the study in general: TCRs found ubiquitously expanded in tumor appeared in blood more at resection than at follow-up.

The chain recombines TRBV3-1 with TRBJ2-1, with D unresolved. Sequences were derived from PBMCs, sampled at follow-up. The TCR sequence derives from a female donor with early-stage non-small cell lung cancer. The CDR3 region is CASSQDNEQFF. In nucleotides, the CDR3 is TGTGCCAGCAGCCAAGATAATGAGCAGTTCTTC.